One and the same sample provided the 9 T cell receptor beta chains below, sequenced in a study of blood T cell repertoires in COVID-19. The repertoire was sequenced with immunoSEQ multiplex PCR; TCRdb's copy has only in-frame clones and lacks some. The sample records around 310,000 clones, over 80% being singletons. Sequenced input: PBMCs or T cells enriched from blood (not recorded which). The receptors shown here come from a man aged 25 to 40 who had recovered from COVID-19.

The chain is built from TRBV18 and TRBJ2-1; 12 nucleotides line up with TRBD1. Trimming cost V 2 bases and J 7 bases; bases outside gene matches: 18. The CDR3 consists of 20 residues. Germline CDR1 is KGHSH and CDR2 is LQKENI. This CDR3 reads CASSPTLPEWGQGAINEQFF. The CDR3 coding sequence is TGTGCCAGCTCACCAACCCTACCGGAGTGGGGACAGGGGGCGATAAATGAGCAGTTCTTC.

This chain links TRBV9 with TRBJ1-2; D gene ambiguous. The CDR3 has 14 residues. Germline CDR1 reads SGDLS; CDR2 reads YYNGEE. V shed 0 bases and J shed 0 bases, with 6 bases lying between them. In nucleotides, the CDR3 is TGTGCCAGCAGCGTAGGTCAGGCTAACTATGGCTACACCTTC. Translation: CASSVGQANYGYTF.

At least ten counts were recorded for this clone. V gene TRBV28 combines with J gene TRBJ1-5; D remains unclear. V lost 5 bases and J 4 bases, leaving 12 bases between the germline ends. CDR1 MDHEN and CDR2 SYDVKM come from the germline V gene. This CDR3 spans 14 amino acids. The CDR3 nucleotides are TGTGCCAGCAGTCGCAAGGGAGCAAATCAGCCCCAGCATTTT. Its protein is CASSRKGANQPQHF.

The V gene is TRBV5-4, the J gene TRBJ2-1; D may be TRBD2 (6 bases). The CDR3 has 15 residues. Between the trimmed V and J ends, which lost 0 bases and 0 bases, there was a span of 7 bases. Per germline, CDR1 SGHNT and CDR2 YYREEE (reference sequence). The DNA of the CDR3 is TGTGCCAGCAGCTTGGAGGGAGGCTCCTACAATGAGCAGTTCTTC. The encoded protein is CASSLEGGSYNEQFF.

V is TRBV3-1 (or the pseudogene TRBV3-2) and J is TRBJ2-7; D possibly corresponds to TRBD2 (6 bases). CDR1 is LGHDT, CDR2 YNNKEL, per germline (reference sequence). V gave up 5 bases and J gave up 1 base, with 18 bases separating them. CDR3 length: 16 amino acids. CDR3 residues: CASSTIPGLGSYEQYF. For the CDR3, the DNA is TGTGCCAGCAGCACTATACCGGGACTCGGGTCCTACGAGCAGTACTTC.

The chain is built from TRBV28 and TRBJ1-2; D gene uncertain. The CDR3 length is 14 residues. The V gene lost 3 bases and the J gene lost 1 base, with 9 bases spanning the gap. In germline, CDR1 is MDHEN, CDR2 SYDVKM. The CDR3 protein is CASSFSPSNYGYTF. The CDR3 nucleotides are TGTGCCAGCAGTTTTTCGCCCAGTAACTATGGCTACACCTTC.

This clone appeared a single time. The V and J genes are TRBV7-2 and TRBJ2-5; D unresolved. Germline CDR1 reads SGHTA; CDR2 reads FQGNSA. Trimming took off 5 bases at V and 7 bases at J, with 8 bases between the two ends. The CDR3 has 11 residues. CDR3 protein: CASSPPGTQYF. The CDR3 DNA sequence: TGTGCCAGCAGCCCCCCCGGGACCCAGTACTTC.

This clone appeared a single time. The chain uses TRBV18 and TRBJ2-7; 9 nucleotides agree with TRBD1. Trimming cost V 3 bases and J 0 bases; bases outside gene matches: 3. This CDR3 is 15 amino acids long. Germline-derived CDR1 and CDR2 are KGHSH and LQKENI. Here the CDR3 reads CASSPPGQGSYEQYF. The CDR3 DNA follows: TGTGCCAGCTCACCGCCGGGACAGGGCTCCTACGAGCAGTACTTC.

The V gene is TRBV5-1, the J gene TRBJ1-5; D possibly corresponds to TRBD1 (5 bases). V lost 5 bases to trimming and J lost 6 bases, with 12 bases between them. The length of the CDR3 is 13 residues. CDR1 SGHRS and CDR2 YFSETQ come from the germline V gene. In nucleotides, the CDR3 is TGCGCCAGCAGTCAGGGTGGTAGTCAGCCCCAGCATTTT. Amino acids: CASSQGGSQPQHF.